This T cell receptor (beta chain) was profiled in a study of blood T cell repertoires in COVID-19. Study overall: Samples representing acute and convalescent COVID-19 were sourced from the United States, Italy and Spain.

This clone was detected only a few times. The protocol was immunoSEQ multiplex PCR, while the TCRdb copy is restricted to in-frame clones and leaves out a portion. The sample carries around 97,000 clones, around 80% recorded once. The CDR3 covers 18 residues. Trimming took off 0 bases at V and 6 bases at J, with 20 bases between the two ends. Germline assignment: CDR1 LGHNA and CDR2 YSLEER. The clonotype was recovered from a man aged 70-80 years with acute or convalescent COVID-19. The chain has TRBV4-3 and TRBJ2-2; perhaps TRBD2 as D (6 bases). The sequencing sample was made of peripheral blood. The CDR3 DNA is TGCGCCAGCAGCCAAGAACTAGGCGGGATCATCCGCGCCGGGGAGCTGTTTTTT. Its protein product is CASSQELGGIIRAGELFF.